The 15 T cell receptor beta chains reported below all come from one sample, sequenced in a study of blood T cells in healthy people across ages. A second PCR, run for 7 to 11 cycles, used a sample-barcoded 5' primer plus a J-beta primer mix. Each CDR3 protein gets one entry after TCRdb re-called the 5' RACE reads with MiXCR. The sample includes around 800,000 distinct CDR3 sequences, roughly 24% of them seen just once. This sample also appeared in a second study, on T cells of mothers and their children.

The sample comprised blood. Receptors originate from a boy between 10 and 17 years old in good health.

The chain carries TRBV28 and TRBJ2-1; 11 bases match TRBD2. The end of the DNA fits TRBJ2-5 better, so the J call may be wrong. The CDR3 is 19 amino acids. Germline-derived CDR1 and CDR2 are MDHEN and SYDVKM. The CDR3 DNA reads TGTGCCAGCAGTTTATACGGCCTAGCGGGGGGCCTGGGGGCGAAGACCCAGTACTTC. This translates into CASSLYGLAGGLGAKTQYF.

The V gene is TRBV4-1, the J gene TRBJ2-5; D remains ambiguous. The CDR3 totals 16 residues. Germline V gene sequence: CDR1 MGHRA, CDR2 YSYEKL. V lost 1 base and J lost 0, with 12 bases in between. The CDR3 region has the DNA TGCGCCAGCAGCCAAGTTCTCCCCAGATACCAAGAGACCCAGTACTTC. Protein: CASSQVLPRYQETQYF.

Concerning this clonotype itself: The junction differs from germline at one of its ends, possibly a read error. The CDR3 here is CANSYATGQGETQYF. In nucleotides, the CDR3 is TGTGCCAACAGTTACGCTACGGGGCAAGGGGAGACCCAGTACTTC. The chain has TRBV6-6 and TRBJ2-5; D possibly matches TRBD1 or TRBD2 (5 bases each). Germline V gene data show CDR1 as MNHNY and CDR2 as SVGAGI (reference sequence). The CDR3 totals 15 residues.

This clonotype turned up a few times. CDR3 residues: CASSPRPPEGTQYF. The CDR3, as DNA: TGTGCCAGCAGCCCACGCCCCCCTGAAGGGACCCAGTACTTC. The chain couples TRBV11-2 to TRBJ2-5; D remains unclear. V was shortened by 5 bases and J by 7 bases, with 17 bases between the two germline ends. Looked up from germline, CDR1 is SGHAT and CDR2 is FQNNGV. CDR3 length equals 14 residues.

The V call is TRBV5-1, the J call TRBJ2-3; no firm D call. This CDR3 comprises 14 residues. Trimming removed 0 bases from V and 2 bases from J, with 7 bases in between. Germline-derived CDR1 and CDR2 are SGHRS and YFSETQ. CDR3: CASSLGEITDTQYF. As DNA, the CDR3 is TGCGCCAGCAGCTTGGGAGAAATCACAGATACGCAGTATTTT.

The chain uses TRBV7-2 and TRBJ2-7; the match to TRBD1 covers 10 bases. The trim removed 4 bases at V and 5 bases at J, leaving 5 bases unmatched. The V gene's germline CDR1 is SGHTA and CDR2 FQGNSA. The CDR3 is 14 amino acids. CDR3 sequence reads: CASSYRDRGNEQYF. In nucleotides, the CDR3 is TGTGCCAGCAGCTACCGGGACAGGGGTAACGAGCAGTACTTC.

This clonotype was observed a single time. The chain combines TRBV30 with TRBJ2-7, with D possibly being TRBD2 (6 bases). Trimming pared 3 bases from V and 3 bases from J, leaving 15 bases between. The V gene's germline CDR1 is GTSNPN and CDR2 SVGIG (reference sequence). The CDR3 length is 14 residues. This CDR3 reads CAWRAGGNSYEQYF. In nucleotides, the CDR3 is TGTGCCTGGAGAGCCGGAGGGAACAGCTACGAGCAGTACTTC.

The chain links TRBV7-3 to TRBJ1-5, with 7 bases that match TRBD1. The CDR3 has 19 amino acids. The V gene's germline CDR1 is SGHTA and CDR2 FQGTGA. J was trimmed by 0 bases and V by 0 bases; bases with no gene match: 11. The CDR3, as DNA: TGTGCCAGCAGCTTAACGAAACCGGGACAGAAATATAGCAATCAGCCCCAGCATTTT. This translates into CASSLTKPGQKYSNQPQHF.

V gene TRBV28 combines with J gene TRBJ1-5; unclear D gene. There are 13 residues in the CDR3. Germline values: CDR1 MDHEN, CDR2 SYDVKM. The V gene lost 6 bases and the J gene lost 5 bases, with 11 bases spanning the gap. The CDR3 loop reads CASRRPEDQPQHF. CDR3 DNA: TGTGCCAGCAGACGACCGGAGGATCAGCCCCAGCATTTT.

This clonotype was seen a few times. The chain has TRBV5-1 and TRBJ1-1; D uncertain. Germline V gives CDR1 SGHRS, CDR2 YFSETQ. The CDR3 loop spans 15 amino acids. Trimming stripped 3 bases from V and 1 base from J, with 13 bases between. The CDR3 sequence is CASSSLEASNTEAFF. The CDR3 DNA sequence: TGCGCCAGCAGCTCCCTGGAGGCTTCGAACACTGAAGCTTTCTTT.

This clonotype was seen ten or more times. The CDR3 bases are TGTGCCAGCAGTGAAGGACTAGCTGAAGAGACCCAGTACTTC. This gives the protein CASSEGLAEETQYF. V and J are TRBV2 and TRBJ2-5; 7 bases match TRBD2. The germline V gene has CDR1 SNHLY and CDR2 FYNNEI. This CDR3 region has 14 residues. V shed 1 base, J shed 3 bases, and the junction held 2 bases outside the gene matches.

The CDR3 DNA follows: TGTGCCGCCTATCAGACCCAGTACTTC. Translation gives CAAYQTQYF. This chain uses TRBV30 with TRBJ2-5; D uncertain. This CDR3 has 9 amino acids. Germline V gene data show CDR1 as GTSNPN and CDR2 as SVGIG (reference sequence). V was trimmed by 8 bases and J by 6 bases, leaving 7 bases between them.

This clonotype was counted a few times. The V gene is TRBV9, the J gene TRBJ1-2, with D perhaps matching TRBD1 (5 bases). Per the germline V gene, CDR1 is SGDLS and CDR2 is YYNGEE. V lost 0 bases, J lost 3 bases, and 9 bases lay in between. The CDR3 spans 14 residues. The CDR3 DNA is TGTGCCAGCAGCGTAGGAGGGGAGGACTATGGCTACACCTTC. Protein product: CASSVGGEDYGYTF.

The sample holds a few counts of this clonotype. The chain couples TRBV14 to TRBJ2-7, with D possibly being TRBD1 or TRBD2 (5 bases each). The germline gives CDR1 SGHDN, CDR2 FVKESK. V was pared by 5 bases and J by 12 bases, with 17 bases between. The CDR3 consists of 12 residues. CDR3 sequence reads: CASSKTRGVLYF. CDR3 nucleotide sequence: TGTGCCAGCAGCAAAACCCGGGGCGTGCTGTACTTC.

The V call is TRBV10-3, the J call TRBJ1-3; 7 bases match TRBD1. Germline loops: CDR1 ENHRY, CDR2 SYGVKD. The CDR3 loop spans 14 amino acids. The V gene end was trimmed by 6 bases and the J gene end by 0 bases; junction bases not matched to a gene: 2. The chain's CDR3 is CAISDRASGNTIYF. Written as DNA, the CDR3 is TGTGCCATCAGCGACAGGGCCTCTGGAAACACCATATATTTT.